Listed below are T cell receptor beta chains from one sample, sequenced in a study of blood T cells in healthy people across ages. From the 5' RACE reads, TCRdb called clonotypes with MiXCR, one entry per CDR3 protein. Of approximately 1.5 million distinct CDR3 sequences in the sample, roughly two fifths are singletons; the top ten hold around 4%. The sequencing sample was made of blood. These receptors were collected from a woman younger than 35 in good health. Each CDR3 is given with its conserved first and last residue. A D gene is named only where the DNA matches it firmly. Clone size is given for some rows only: seen once, a few or many times, or a class if the clone is expanded.

D: TRBD1
V: TRBV7-2
size: NA
J: TRBJ1-1
CDR3: CASSFDRGRPTEAFF
DNA: TGTGCCAGCAGCTTCGACAGGGGGCGCCCCACTGAAGCTTTCTTT

D: NA
V: TRBV7-2
size: NA
J: TRBJ2-7
CDR3: CASSLSTTGANEQYF
DNA: TGTGCCAGCAGCTTATCTACCACGGGGGCTAACGAGCAGTACTTC

D: TRBD2
V: TRBV4-3
size: NA
J: TRBJ2-3
CDR3: CASSQVFGGGNSDTQYF
DNA: TGCGCCAGCAGCCAAGTATTTGGCGGGGGGAATTCGGATACGCAGTATTTT

D: NA
V: TRBV13
size: NA
J: TRBJ2-1
CDR3: CASSLDRVTNEQFF
DNA: TGTGCCAGCAGCTTAGACAGGGTTACAAATGAGCAGTTCTTC

D: TRBD2
V: TRBV7-2
size: NA
J: TRBJ2-3
CDR3: CASTSGGGGTDTQYF
DNA: TGTGCCAGCACCTCCGGGGGGGGTGGCACAGATACGCAGTATTTT

D: NA
V: TRBV21-1
size: NA
J: TRBJ1-2
CDR3: CASSKARYGYTF
DNA: TGTGCCAGCAGCAAAGCGCGCTATGGCTACACCTTC

D: NA
V: TRBV20-1
size: many
J: TRBJ2-7
CDR3: CSARLTEVEQYF
DNA: TGCAGTGCTAGATTAACAGAGGTCGAGCAGTACTTC

D: NA
V: TRBV10-3
size: NA
J: TRBJ1-5
CDR3: CAISESGASGEPQHF
DNA: TGTGCCATCAGTGAGTCGGGTGCCTCAGGGGAGCCCCAGCATTTT

D: NA
V: TRBV6-2/TRBV6-3
size: few
J: TRBJ2-3
CDR3: CASAGAGSTDTQYF
DNA: TGTGCCAGTGCTGGAGCGGGCAGCACAGATACGCAGTATTTT

D: NA
V: TRBV7-2
size: NA
J: TRBJ2-1
CDR3: CASSSEGYEQFF
DNA: TGTGCCAGCAGCTCCGAAGGCTATGAGCAGTTCTTC

D: NA
V: TRBV4-1
size: NA
J: TRBJ1-1
CDR3: CASSQRDDTEAFF
DNA: TGCGCCAGCAGCCAGCGGGACGACACTGAAGCTTTCTTT

D: NA
V: TRBV5-1
size: NA
J: TRBJ2-7
CDR3: CANSETGPYEQYF
DNA: TGCGCCAACAGTGAGACAGGACCGTACGAGCAGTACTTC

D: NA
V: TRBV20-1
size: NA
J: TRBJ1-1
CDR3: CSARWQGRAFF
DNA: TGCAGTGCTAGATGGCAGGGACGGGCTTTCTTT

D: TRBD2
V: TRBV20-1
size: NA
J: TRBJ2-3
CDR3: CSERLAGGRDTQYF
DNA: TGCAGTGAGAGACTAGCGGGGGGTCGGGATACGCAGTATTTT

D: NA
V: TRBV20-1
size: NA
J: TRBJ2-7
CDR3: CSAKRQTLSYEQYF
DNA: TGCAGTGCCAAGCGGCAGACCTTATCCTACGAGCAGTACTTC

D: TRBD2
V: TRBV9
size: NA
J: TRBJ2-3
CDR3: CASSTPLAGERKSRVYTQYF
DNA: TGTGCCAGCAGCACCCCCTTAGCGGGGGAAAGGAAATCTCGCGTGTATACGCAGTATTTT

D: NA
V: TRBV20-1
size: NA
J: TRBJ1-2
CDR3: CSARGQEGGYGYTF
DNA: TGCAGTGCTAGAGGACAGGAAGGAGGCTATGGCTACACCTTC

D: NA
V: TRBV20-1
size: many
J: TRBJ2-4
CDR3: CSAIRRGLAKNIQYF
DNA: TGCAGTGCTATAAGACGGGGACTAGCCAAAAACATTCAGTACTTC

D: NA
V: TRBV5-1
size: NA
J: TRBJ2-5
CDR3: CASSLLDEETQYF
DNA: TGCGCCAGCAGCTTGCTGGACGAAGAGACCCAGTACTTC

D: NA
V: TRBV6-1
size: many
J: TRBJ2-1
CDR3: CASSLEPGPYNEQFF
DNA: TGTGCCAGCAGTCTTGAGCCGGGGCCCTACAATGAGCAGTTCTTC

D: NA
V: TRBV11-1
size: NA
J: TRBJ2-1
CDR3: CASSSDMGGNEQFF
DNA: TGTGCCAGCAGCTCGGATATGGGGGGTAATGAGCAGTTCTTC

D: NA
V: TRBV10-3
size: NA
J: TRBJ1-2
CDR3: CAISDRDARYGGYTF
DNA: TGTGCCATCAGTGACAGGGACGCCCGCTATGGTGGCTACACCTTC

D: TRBD1
V: TRBV20-1
size: NA
J: TRBJ2-7
CDR3: CSARTGQATTYEQYF
DNA: TGCAGTGCTAGAACGGGACAGGCGACCACCTACGAGCAGTACTTC

D: TRBD2
V: TRBV9
size: NA
J: TRBJ2-3
CDR3: CASSLRGGVADTQYF
DNA: TGTGCCAGCAGCCTACGGGGGGGCGTAGCAGATACGCAGTATTTT

D: NA
V: TRBV7-2
size: NA
J: TRBJ2-3
CDR3: CASSLRSHSDTQYF
DNA: TGTGCCAGCAGCTTGCGTTCCCACTCTGATACGCAGTATTTT

D: TRBD1
V: TRBV24-1
size: few
J: TRBJ2-5
CDR3: CATSDPPGTGKETQYF
DNA: TGTGCCACAAGTGATCCTCCCGGGACAGGGAAAGAGACCCAGTACTTC

D: NA
V: TRBV2
size: NA
J: TRBJ1-3
CDR3: CASRNREGLRGNTIYF
DNA: TGTGCCAGCAGGAACCGGGAGGGTCTGAGAGGAAACACCATATATTTT

D: TRBD2
V: TRBV6-1
size: NA
J: TRBJ2-7
CDR3: CASSEGGSPLYEQYF
DNA: TGTGCCAGCAGTGAAGGCGGGAGTCCCCTATACGAGCAGTACTTC

D: NA
V: TRBV12-3/TRBV12-4
size: many
J: TRBJ2-3
CDR3: CASSNRKQTADTQYF
DNA: TGTGCCAGCAGTAACAGGAAGCAGACGGCAGATACGCAGTATTTT

D: NA
V: TRBV7-2
size: NA
J: TRBJ2-3
CDR3: CASSFKGMDTQYF
DNA: TGTGCCAGCAGCTTTAAGGGGATGGATACGCAGTATTTT

D: TRBD2
V: TRBV4-2
size: few
J: TRBJ2-7
CDR3: CASSHFGTTAYEQYF
DNA: TGTGCCAGCAGCCACTTCGGGACTACCGCCTACGAGCAGTACTTC

D: TRBD1
V: TRBV10-2
size: few
J: TRBJ2-1
CDR3: CASSGQGAGYNEQFF
DNA: TGCGCCAGCAGTGGGCAGGGGGCCGGCTACAATGAGCAGTTCTTC

D: TRBD1
V: TRBV4-1
size: few
J: TRBJ2-7
CDR3: CASSQDDRETYEQYF
DNA: TGCGCCAGCAGCCAAGATGACAGGGAAACCTACGAGCAGTACTTC

D: NA
V: TRBV11-2
size: few
J: TRBJ1-1
CDR3: CASSFWGDTEAFF
DNA: TGTGCCAGCAGCTTCTGGGGTGACACTGAAGCTTTCTTT

D: NA
V: TRBV25-1
size: few
J: TRBJ2-1
CDR3: CASRGPWGNEQFF
DNA: TGTGCCAGCAGGGGCCCATGGGGAAATGAGCAGTTCTTC

D: TRBD2
V: TRBV11-2
size: NA
J: TRBJ2-5
CDR3: CASSDTRGLAGPQETQYF
DNA: TGTGCCAGCAGTGATACTCGAGGACTAGCGGGGCCACAAGAGACCCAGTACTTC

D: NA
V: TRBV25-1
size: NA
J: TRBJ1-2
CDR3: CASSERASNYGYTF
DNA: TGTGCCAGCAGTGAAAGGGCCAGTAACTATGGCTACACCTTC

D: TRBD1
V: TRBV19
size: NA
J: TRBJ1-5
CDR3: CASSMATGGIQPQHF
DNA: TGTGCCAGTAGTATGGCGACAGGGGGAATTCAGCCCCAGCATTTT

D: NA
V: TRBV7-9
size: NA
J: TRBJ1-2
CDR3: CASSTPTYYGYTF
DNA: TGTGCCAGCAGCACCCCGACTTACTATGGCTACACCTTC

D: NA
V: TRBV7-2
size: NA
J: TRBJ1-3
CDR3: CASSLVAGPGNTIYF
DNA: TGTGCCAGCAGCTTAGTGGCCGGGCCTGGAAACACCATATATTTT

D: NA
V: TRBV25-1
size: once
J: TRBJ1-2
CDR3: CASSEMVFYGYTF
DNA: TGTGCCAGCAGTGAAATGGTTTTTTATGGCTACACCTTC

D: TRBD1
V: TRBV28
size: few
J: TRBJ1-2
CDR3: CASSLGIRGPGYTF
DNA: TGTGCCAGCAGTTTGGGCATAAGGGGGCCTGGCTACACCTTC

D: NA
V: TRBV28
size: once
J: TRBJ2-5
CDR3: CASSLLEPGEQETQYF
DNA: TGTGCCAGCAGTTTATTGGAACCCGGGGAACAAGAGACCCAGTACTTC

D: TRBD1
V: TRBV6-2/TRBV6-3
size: few
J: TRBJ2-7
CDR3: CASSYPIGTGSSYEQYF
DNA: TGTGCCAGCAGTTACCCAATCGGGACAGGGAGCTCCTACGAGCAGTACTTC

D: NA
V: TRBV28
size: once
J: TRBJ2-7
CDR3: CASQAGSSCEQYF
DNA: TGTGCCAGCCAGGCAGGAAGCTCCTGCGAGCAGTACTTC

D: NA
V: TRBV7-9
size: NA
J: TRBJ2-3
CDR3: CASSLITQYF
DNA: TGTGCCAGCAGCCTCATTACGCAGTATTTT

D: NA
V: TRBV20-1
size: few
J: TRBJ2-7
CDR3: CSARASSDRSYEQYF
DNA: TGCAGTGCTAGAGCCTCTAGCGACCGCTCCTACGAGCAGTACTTC

D: NA
V: TRBV7-9
size: NA
J: TRBJ1-6
CDR3: CASSLATGARPPLHF
DNA: TGTGCCAGCAGCTTAGCGACAGGCGCTAGGCCACCCCTCCACTTT

D: NA
V: TRBV7-9
size: few
J: TRBJ1-4
CDR3: CASSLASGPEEKLFF
DNA: TGTGCCAGCAGCTTAGCTTCGGGACCGGAAGAAAAACTGTTTTTT

D: NA
V: TRBV7-2
size: NA
J: TRBJ1-1
CDR3: CASSTSLWSRDTEAFF
DNA: TGTGCCAGCAGCACCTCTTTGTGGTCCAGAGACACTGAAGCTTTCTTT

D: NA
V: TRBV7-9
size: NA
J: TRBJ1-2
CDR3: CASSASAGVNNYGYTF
DNA: TGTGCCAGCAGCGCCTCGGCGGGGGTTAATAACTATGGCTACACCTTC